The next 21 T cell receptor beta chains were all read from a single sample in a study of monozygotic twins with inflammatory bowel disease. TCRdb re-called the 5' RACE reads and shows each CDR3 protein once, DNA omitted. The sample holds some 170,000 distinct CDR3 sequences. Sequencing was performed on blood. All receptors come from a human donor with ulcerative colitis or Crohn's disease, or a healthy co-twin of an affected twin (not recorded which).

The chain recombines TRBV9 with TRBJ2-1. Germline V gives CDR1 SGDLS, CDR2 YYNGEE. The CDR3 loop spans 14 amino acids. CDR3 sequence reads: CASSVATPTNEQFF.

The V and J genes are TRBV5-1 and TRBJ2-1; TCRdb proposes TRBD2, but this gene call is untestable without DNA. Germline CDR1 SGHRS, CDR2 YFSETQ. This CDR3 is 14 amino acids long. The CDR3 protein is CASSFGGRGNEQFF.

V gene TRBV12-3 or TRBV12-4 combines with J gene TRBJ2-7; no DNA is available, so the TRBD2 call from TCRdb remains unchecked. CDR3 size: 14 residues. The CDR3 protein is CASTQREGHYEQYF.

This chain connects TRBV7-3 to TRBJ1-1; TCRdb indicates TRBD1, and absent DNA this call remains unverified. This CDR3 region has 14 residues. Germline loops: CDR1 SGHTA, CDR2 FQGTGA. The CDR3 is CASSLDRGHTEAFF.

The rearrangement links TRBV7-9 to TRBJ2-3; with no DNA, the TCRdb D assignment of TRBD2 cannot be verified. The CDR3 consists of 16 residues. Germline V gene sequence: CDR1 SEHNR, CDR2 FQNEAQ (reference sequence). This CDR3 is CASSQGGGRASDTQYF.

The chain recombines TRBV9 with TRBJ1-1. This CDR3 has 14 residues. Germline V gene data show CDR1 as SGDLS and CDR2 as YYNGEE. CDR3 in amino acids: CASSPSQGRGTAFF. The full variable domain, with the rest looked up from reference TRBV9 and TRBJ1-1, is DSGVTQTPKHLITATGQRVTLRCSPRSGDLSVYWYQQSLDQGLQFLIQYYNGEERAKGNILERFSAQQFPDLHSELNLSSLELGDSALYFCASSPSQGRGTAFFGQGTRLTVV.

This chain links TRBV20-1 with TRBJ2-1; without DNA, the TCRdb call of TRBD2 cannot be checked. The CDR3 spans 12 residues. Germline assignment: CDR1 DFQATT and CDR2 SNEGSKA (reference sequence). This chain's CDR3 is CSARGSGSGQFF.

V is TRBV30 and J is TRBJ2-1; TCRdb's assignment of TRBD2 cannot be checked, as there is no DNA. The CDR3 runs to 20 residues. Germline loops: CDR1 GTSNPN, CDR2 SVGIG (reference sequence). CDR3 loop: CAWSVQRGRGEGDYGNEQFF.

The chain couples TRBV7-3 to TRBJ2-3; without DNA, the TCRdb call of TRBD1 cannot be checked. This CDR3 is built from 14 residues. Germline V CDR1 and CDR2: SGHTA, FQGTGA. CDR3 amino acids: CASSLSGTADTQYF.

CDR3 region: CAWNFGNTEAFF. The chain links TRBV30 to TRBJ1-1. There are 12 residues in the CDR3. Per the germline V gene, CDR1 is GTSNPN and CDR2 is SVGIG (reference sequence).

The chain carries TRBV11-2 and TRBJ2-5; TCRdb's D call of TRBD1 is untestable without DNA. Germline CDR1 is SGHAT and CDR2 is FQNNGV. The CDR3 sequence is 16 residues long. CDR3 in amino acids: CASSLYSGAVQETQYF.

The chain uses TRBV19 and TRBJ1-1. The germline gives CDR1 LNHDA, CDR2 SQIVND (reference sequence). The CDR3 consists of 11 residues. Here the CDR3 reads CASNRDTEAFF.

The chain combines TRBV5-4 with TRBJ2-1; TCRdb reports TRBD2, a call that lacks DNA to check it against. The length of the CDR3 is 16 residues. Per the germline V gene, CDR1 is SGHNT and CDR2 is YYREEE (reference sequence). The CDR3 is CASSPGEGTMLGEQFF.

The chain employs TRBV5-1 and TRBJ2-1; as DNA is missing, the TRBD2 call by TCRdb cannot be tested. The germline gives CDR1 SGHRS, CDR2 YFSETQ. The CDR3 totals 15 residues. CDR3 in amino acids: CASKPRAGDADEQFF.

The chain carries TRBV5-1 and TRBJ1-2; there is no DNA to check the TCRdb D call of TRBD1. The CDR3 spans 13 residues. From germline, CDR1 is SGHRS and CDR2 YFSETQ. CDR3 amino acids: CASSLDRGRGYTF.

The chain employs TRBV9 and TRBJ2-1; absent DNA, TCRdb's TRBD2 call cannot be checked. This CDR3 contains 15 residues. Germline V gene lookup returns CDR1 SGDLS and CDR2 YYNGEE. This CDR3 is CASSAIGLGGDEQFF.

V usage is TRBV5-1 and J usage is TRBJ2-7; TCRdb outputs TRBD2, but without DNA this stays unchecked. Germline loops: CDR1 SGHRS, CDR2 YFSETQ. This CDR3 is 15 amino acids long. Here the CDR3 reads CASSLLAGSRYEQYF.

The chain links TRBV5-1 to TRBJ2-7; without DNA, the TCRdb call of TRBD2 cannot be checked. Germline values: CDR1 SGHRS, CDR2 YFSETQ. The CDR3 spans 17 residues. CDR3 in amino acids: CASSSGLAGGPKTEQYF.

The V call is TRBV19, the J call TRBJ2-7; TCRdb's D call of TRBD2 is untestable without DNA. The CDR3 loop spans 14 amino acids. CDR1 is LNHDA, CDR2 SQIVND, per germline (reference sequence). This CDR3 reads CASSLAGGNYEQYF.

The chain is built from TRBV6-5 and TRBJ1-2. From germline, CDR1 is MNHEY and CDR2 SVGAGI. The CDR3 consists of 19 residues. The CDR3 here is CASSYSIRDSGPLAYGYTF.

V gene TRBV24-1 combines with J gene TRBJ2-1; the TCRdb D gene call, TRBD2, has no DNA to confirm it. Germline CDR1 reads KGHDR; CDR2 reads SFDVKD. The CDR3 loop spans 16 amino acids. The chain's CDR3 is CATSSRLAEGWNEQFF.